This TCR beta chain was documented in a study of blood T cell repertoires in COVID-19 (dated by TCRdb to the early 2020s). Regarding the research as a whole: Samples from collaborators originated in the United States, Italy and Spain and spanned both the acute and convalescent phases of COVID-19. The material from the prospective study consisted of cDNA or gDNA derived from T cells, B-cell-depleted T cells, or PBMCs. Deeply sampled blood TCRbeta repertoires from subjects exposed to, actively infected with, or recovered from COVID-19 were included in the dataset. The repertoires were made available in a free public database intended to serve as a resource for research on the immune response to SARS-CoV-2. The samples were drawn from two sources: the first 160 participants of the ongoing ImmuneRACE study, and fewer than 1,500 subjects contributed by 6 global collaborators. Sample metadata almost always included a de-identified subject ID, COVID-19 status, age in years and sex. Where available, HLA class I and class II types were taken from metadata supplied by the sample provider and were not determined by assay-based typing. The paper's findings and limits, for the study overall: The amount of clinical and demographic metadata varied by source and participant and was provided uncurated.

Comment on this clone: No antigen is known for it. Base quality data are lacking; no much larger clone is found one base away. The sample carries other DNA sequences with the same CDR3.

The CDR3 has 11 amino acids, counting the end cysteine and phenylalanine. The entry retains the CDR3 DNA only, 33 bases that are in frame from base 1. A distance of 5 bases separates the germline ends of V and J, which lose 6 bases and 6 bases respectively. TCRbeta CDR3 regions were amplified from genomic DNA by means of the immunoSEQ Assay, a bias-controlled multiplex PCR. As for the original processing: Within the assay, amplification of reference gene primers was used to estimate how many nucleated cells each sample contained. To quantify the absolute abundance of each unique TCRbeta CDR3 rearrangement, sequence reads were collapsed and filtered. For each sample, productive Simpson clonality was calculated as the square root of Simpson's diversity index across productive rearrangements. The clones in this table, taken by TCRdb from immuneACCESS, are in-frame only. Not every clone is retained; where verified, under half of the shortfall comes from an unresolved V gene, and the cause of the rest is unknown. V and J calls and clone size are copied from that table; D and trimming were computed from the DNA. Counted in this sample were around 230,000 clones; over 70% of them appeared once. The top ten clones comprise roughly 7.9% of the sample.

Whole blood was collected in K2EDTA tubes by collaborating institutions according to the institutions' own protocols. For TCRbeta analysis, collaborators shipped samples as frozen whole blood, isolated PBMCs, or DNA extracted from either of those sample types. The origin of this receptor is a woman older than 75 with acute or convalescent COVID-19. The V and J segments used are TRBV12-3 or TRBV12-4 and TRBJ2-2, with the D gene call left open. The sample comprised peripheral blood. Here the CDR3 is given as CASSSAGELFF. The bases read TGTGCCAGCAGCTCGGCCGGGGAGCTGTTTTTT.